Below are 3 T cell receptor beta chains sequenced from a single sample in a study of beta chain features in type 1 diabetes. General observations from the study: All four CD4+ subsets from Type 1 diabetes patients carried moderately but significantly shorter TCRB CDR3s.

The antigens for these receptors are not known. Sequenced material consisted of expressed TCRB transcripts (all of the isolated RNA was reverse transcribed). Only in-frame clones appear in the TCRdb table, and some are missing; sequencing was by immunoSEQ multiplex PCR. The repertoire holds about 68,000 clones, with roughly 50% as singletons. Sequenced input: central memory CD4+ T cells from blood. The receptors were sampled from a man under 40 with type 1 diabetes.

J is TRBJ2-5 and V is TRBV7-8; TRBD2 aligns across 7 bases. Germline CDR1 reads SGHVS; CDR2 reads FQNEAQ. This CDR3 has 17 amino acids. The V and J ends lost 2 bases and 5 bases, in that order; junction bases with no gene match: 14. The chain's CDR3 is CASSLSAAGSAWETQYF. The CDR3 DNA reads TGTGCCAGCAGCTTATCGGCAGCGGGGTCCGCCTGGGAGACCCAGTACTTC. Based on the CDR3 plus reference TRBV7-8 and TRBJ2-5, the full variable domain is GAGVSQSPRYKVAKRGQDVALRCDPISGHVSLFWYQQALGQGPEFLTYFQNEAQLDKSGLPSDRFFAERPEGSVSTLKIQRTQQEDSAVYLCASSLSAAGSAWETQYFGPGTRLLVL.

The chain uses TRBV13 and TRBJ1-1, with 7 bases matching TRBD1. The CDR3 has 15 residues. J lost 1 base, V lost 0 bases, and 2 bases had no gene match. CDR1 and CDR2 (germline): PRHDT, FYEKMQ (reference sequence). The CDR3 nucleotides are TGTGCCAGCAGCTTAGGGACAGGGAAGAACACTGAAGCTTTCTTT. Encoded protein: CASSLGTGKNTEAFF.

This chain uses TRBV7-9 with TRBJ2-2; D is possibly TRBD1 (5 bases). CDR1 is SEHNR and CDR2 is FQNEAQ in the germline V gene (reference sequence). V shed 4 bases and J shed 7 bases, with 13 bases lying between them. There are 14 residues in the CDR3. CDR3 nucleotide sequence: TGTGCCAGCAGCTCGATGGGGCTGGACGGGGAGCTGTTTTTT. It is translated as CASSSMGLDGELFF.